This entry features one TCR beta chain sequence. Use of 60 Vbeta and 13 Jbeta primers characterized the PCR. Only in-frame clones appear in the TCRdb table, and some are missing; sequencing was by immunoSEQ multiplex PCR. The table includes 150,000 to 200,000 clones, approximately 85% detected once. This record comes from a study of cytomegalovirus exposure and HLA in healthy donors. Study in general: HLA-typed donors were the source of 80 million to 90 million unique TCRs, which an early data release held.

With 1 base removed from V and 3 bases from J, the gap between germline ends came to 13 bases. The length of the CDR3 is 16 residues. Germline CDR1 reads SGHTA; CDR2 reads FQGNSA. The sequence came from a woman aged 50 to 60 in good health and CMV-seronegative. This rearrangement joins TRBV7-2 to TRBJ1-3; no definite D call. The sample was PBMCs. Written as DNA, the CDR3 is TGTGCCAGCAGCTTAGGGGCAGGTCCCCGTGGAAACACCATATATTTT. It is translated as CASSLGAGPRGNTIYF.